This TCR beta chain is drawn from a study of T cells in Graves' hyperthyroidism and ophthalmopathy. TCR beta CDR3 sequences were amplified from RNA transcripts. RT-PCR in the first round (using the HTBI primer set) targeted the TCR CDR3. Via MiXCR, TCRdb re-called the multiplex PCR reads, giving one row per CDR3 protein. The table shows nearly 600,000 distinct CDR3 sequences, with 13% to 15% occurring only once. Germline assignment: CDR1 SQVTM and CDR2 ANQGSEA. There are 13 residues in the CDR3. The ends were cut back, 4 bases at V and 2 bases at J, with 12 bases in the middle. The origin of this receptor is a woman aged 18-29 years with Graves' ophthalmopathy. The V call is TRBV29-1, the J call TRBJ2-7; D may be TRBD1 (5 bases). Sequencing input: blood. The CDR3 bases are TGCAGCGTTGGGGCAAGGGGCGCCTACGAGCAGTACTTC. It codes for CSVGARGAYEQYF.